This T cell receptor beta chain appears in the sequencing data of a study of T cell responses to AZD1222 COVID-19 vaccine. The study, taken as a whole, reports: Repertoire samples came only from after the peak T cell response. An increase in Spike-specific TCR breadth and depth was observed after two AZD1222 doses.

A note on this clone: Its antigen remains unidentified.

Assay: immunoSEQ multiplex PCR; the TCRdb copy retains only in-frame clones and omits some. In the table there are over 120,000 clones, over 90% of which are singletons. Germline CDR1 and CDR2: LGHNA and YNFKEQ. The CDR3 runs to 17 residues. The junction had 11 bases not matched to a gene; V was cut back by 4 bases and J by 3 bases. This sequence joins TRBV4-2 and TRBJ2-7, with 11 bases that match TRBD2. The sample in question was peripheral blood, obtained 28 days after the second AZD1222 dose. The receptor was derived from an adult who received the AZD1222 COVID-19 vaccine. This CDR3 reads CASSRLPGGTSGYEQYF. The CDR3 region has the DNA TGTGCCAGCAGCCGCCTACCCGGGGGGACTAGCGGCTACGAGCAGTACTTC.